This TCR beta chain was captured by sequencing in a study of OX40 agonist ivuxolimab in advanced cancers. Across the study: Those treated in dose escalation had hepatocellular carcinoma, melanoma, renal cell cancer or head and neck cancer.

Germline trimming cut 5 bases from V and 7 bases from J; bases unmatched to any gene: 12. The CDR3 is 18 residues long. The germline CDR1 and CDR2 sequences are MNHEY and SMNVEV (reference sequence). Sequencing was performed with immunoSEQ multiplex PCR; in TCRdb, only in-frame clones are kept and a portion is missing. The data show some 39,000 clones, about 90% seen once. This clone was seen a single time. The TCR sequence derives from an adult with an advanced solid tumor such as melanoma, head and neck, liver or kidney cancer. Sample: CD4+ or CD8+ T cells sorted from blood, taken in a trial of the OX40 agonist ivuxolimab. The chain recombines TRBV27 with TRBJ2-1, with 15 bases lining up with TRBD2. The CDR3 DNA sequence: TGTGCCAGCAGTCTGCGGATACCGGGACTAGCGGGAGGAAATGAGCAGTTCTTC. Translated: CASSLRIPGLAGGNEQFF.